This paragraph covers one T cell receptor beta chain sequence. As yet, its antigen is unknown. Per the authors' pipeline: In the immunoSEQ data, sequences were junction-only and lacked quality scores, so filtering differed. Sequenced by immunoSEQ multiplex PCR; TCRdb stores in-frame clones only, minus some. V and J calls plus clone size are reproduced from that table; the DNA served to infer D and trimming. The table records millions of clones, around 94% of them present only once. The entry originates in a study of shared clonotypes between healthy human individuals. At the level of the study: Participating donors consisted of a couple of women and a few men aged 18 to 49.

Study-wide results and caveats: Incomplete sequencing of sorted subsets was indicated by rarefaction despite large depth.

The CDR3 loop spans 14 amino acids. The V segment lost 6 bases and the J segment 4 bases; nucleotides outside the gene matches: 6. Germline V gene sequence: CDR1 ENHRY, CDR2 SYGVKD. The sequenced sample consisted of naive CD4+ T cells sorted from blood. Stated subset: CD45RA+ positively selected. The rearrangement joins TRBV10-3 to TRBJ1-2; 9 nucleotides match TRBD1. The receptor comes from a man aged 18 to 30 in good health. CDR3: CAIRGTGLAYGYTF. CDR3 bases: TGTGCCATCAGGGGGACAGGGTTGGCCTATGGCTACACCTTC.